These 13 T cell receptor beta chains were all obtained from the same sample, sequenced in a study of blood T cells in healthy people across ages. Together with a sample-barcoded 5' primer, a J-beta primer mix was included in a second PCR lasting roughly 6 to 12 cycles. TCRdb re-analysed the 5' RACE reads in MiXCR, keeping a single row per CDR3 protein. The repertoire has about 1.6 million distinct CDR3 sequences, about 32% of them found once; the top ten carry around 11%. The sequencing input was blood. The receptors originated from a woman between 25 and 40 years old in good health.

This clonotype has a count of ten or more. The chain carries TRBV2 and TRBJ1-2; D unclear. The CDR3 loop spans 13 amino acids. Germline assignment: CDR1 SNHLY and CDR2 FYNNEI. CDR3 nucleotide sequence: TGTGCGTCAAAGAAGGATAGTTCAGCCGGCTACACCTTC. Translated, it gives CASKKDSSAGYTF. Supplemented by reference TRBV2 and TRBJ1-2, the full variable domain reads EPEVTQTPSHQVTQMGQEVILRCVPISNHLYFYWYRQILGQKVEFLVSFYNNEISEKSEIFDDQFSVERPDGSNFTLKIRSTKLEDSAMYFCASKKDSSAGYTFGSGTRLTVV.

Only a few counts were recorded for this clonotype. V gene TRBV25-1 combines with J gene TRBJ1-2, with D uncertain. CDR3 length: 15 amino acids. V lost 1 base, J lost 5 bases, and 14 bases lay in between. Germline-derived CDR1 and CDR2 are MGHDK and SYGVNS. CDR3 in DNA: TGTGCCAGCAGTGAATCGGTTTCTGACTTGTATGGCTACACCTTC. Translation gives CASSESVSDLYGYTF.

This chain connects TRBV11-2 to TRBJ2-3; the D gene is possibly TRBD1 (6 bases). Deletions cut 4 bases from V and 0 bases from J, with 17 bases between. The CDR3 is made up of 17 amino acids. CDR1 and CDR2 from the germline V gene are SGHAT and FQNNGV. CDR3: CASSSSYRASSTDTQYF. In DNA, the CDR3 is TGTGCCAGCAGCTCTAGCTACAGGGCTTCTAGCACAGATACGCAGTATTTT.

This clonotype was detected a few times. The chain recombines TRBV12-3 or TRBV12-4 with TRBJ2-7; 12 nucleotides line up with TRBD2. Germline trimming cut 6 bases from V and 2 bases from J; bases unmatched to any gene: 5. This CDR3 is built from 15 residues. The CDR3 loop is CASRAGLAGTYEQYF. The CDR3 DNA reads TGTGCCAGCAGGGCAGGACTAGCGGGAACCTACGAGCAGTACTTC.

CDR3 DNA: TGTGCCAGCAGCCCAGGGTTAAGGGGAGAAGAGACCCAGTACTTC. It is translated as CASSPGLRGEETQYF. The chain has TRBV11-3 and TRBJ2-5; D could derive from TRBD1 or TRBD2 (5 bases each). The CDR3 contains 15 residues. Germline V CDR1 and CDR2: SGHNT, YENEEA. V was cut by 5 bases and J by 3 bases, with 16 bases left in between.

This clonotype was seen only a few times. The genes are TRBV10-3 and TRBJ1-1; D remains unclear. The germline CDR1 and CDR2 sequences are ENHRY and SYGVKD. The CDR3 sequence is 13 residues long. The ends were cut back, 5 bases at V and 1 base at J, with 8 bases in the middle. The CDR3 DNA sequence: TGTGCCATCAGTACACGTAGGAACACTGAAGCTTTCTTT. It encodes CAISTRRNTEAFF.

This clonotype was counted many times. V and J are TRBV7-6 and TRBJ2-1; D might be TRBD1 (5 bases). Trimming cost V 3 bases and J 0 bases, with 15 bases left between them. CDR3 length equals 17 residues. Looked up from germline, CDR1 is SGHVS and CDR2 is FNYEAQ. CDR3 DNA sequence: TGTGCCAGCAGCTTTACCACTGGCGACAGCTCCTACAATGAGCAGTTCTTC. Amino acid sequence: CASSFTTGDSSYNEQFF.

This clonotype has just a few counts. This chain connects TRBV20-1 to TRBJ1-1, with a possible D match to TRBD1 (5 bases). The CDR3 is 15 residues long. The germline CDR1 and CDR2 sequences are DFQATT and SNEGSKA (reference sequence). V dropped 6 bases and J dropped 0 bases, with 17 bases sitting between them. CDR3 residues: CSARGLQIMNTEAFF. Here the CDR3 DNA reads TGCAGTGCACGGGGACTCCAAATCATGAACACTGAAGCTTTCTTT.

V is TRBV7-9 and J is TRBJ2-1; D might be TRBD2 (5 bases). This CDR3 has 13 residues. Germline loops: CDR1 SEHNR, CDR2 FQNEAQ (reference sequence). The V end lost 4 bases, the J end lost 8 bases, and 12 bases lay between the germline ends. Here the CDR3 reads CASSSELGDEQFF. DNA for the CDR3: TGTGCCAGCAGCTCGGAACTAGGCGATGAGCAGTTCTTC. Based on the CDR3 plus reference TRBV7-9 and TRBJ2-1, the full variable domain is DTGVSQNPRHKITKRGQNVTFRCDPISEHNRLYWYRQTLGQGPEFLTYFQNEAQLEKSRLLSDRFSAERPKGSFSTLEIQRTEQGDSAMYLCASSSELGDEQFFGPGTRLTVL.

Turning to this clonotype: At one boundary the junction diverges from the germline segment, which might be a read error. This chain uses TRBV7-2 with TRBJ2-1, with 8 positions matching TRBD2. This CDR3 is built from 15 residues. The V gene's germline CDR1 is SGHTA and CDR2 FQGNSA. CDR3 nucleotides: TGTGCCGGCAGCTCCGGGACTAGTTATTTCGATGAGCAGTTCTTC. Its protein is CAGSSGTSYFDEQFF.

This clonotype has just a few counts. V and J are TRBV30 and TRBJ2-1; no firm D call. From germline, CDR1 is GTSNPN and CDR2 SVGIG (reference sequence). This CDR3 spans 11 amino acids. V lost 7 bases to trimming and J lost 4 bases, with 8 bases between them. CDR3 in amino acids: CAYQLYNEQFF. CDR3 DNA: TGTGCCTACCAGCTGTACAATGAGCAGTTCTTC.

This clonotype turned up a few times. CDR3 amino acids: CASRDDRVRWETQYF. In DNA, the CDR3 is TGTGCCAGCAGGGACGACAGGGTCCGGTGGGAGACCCAGTACTTC. The rearrangement uses TRBV28 and TRBJ2-5; TRBD1 agrees at 7 bases. Per the germline V gene, CDR1 is MDHEN and CDR2 is SYDVKM. The CDR3 is 15 amino acids. V lost 6 bases and J lost 5; bases outside the gene matches: 12.

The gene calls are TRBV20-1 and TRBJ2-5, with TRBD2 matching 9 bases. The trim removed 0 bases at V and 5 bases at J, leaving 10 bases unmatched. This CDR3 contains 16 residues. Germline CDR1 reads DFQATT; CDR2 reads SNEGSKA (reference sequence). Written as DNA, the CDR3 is TGCAGTGCTAGAGAAGCAGGCGGGAGGGCCACGGAGACCCAGTACTTC. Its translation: CSAREAGGRATETQYF.